The T cell receptor beta chain under discussion was sequenced for a study of blood T cell repertoires in COVID-19. Study summary: Sites across the United States, Italy and Spain contributed samples from acute and convalescent COVID-19. PBMCs, B-cell-depleted T cells, or T cells were the source of the cDNA or gDNA that made up the material.

The CDR3 runs 14 residues. Deletions cut 0 bases from V and 10 bases from J, with 14 bases between. Germline V gene sequence: CDR1 SGDLS, CDR2 YYNGEE. Per the authors' pipeline: Nucleated cell number was recorded as an estimate derived from reference gene primer amplification. Assay used: immunoSEQ multiplex PCR; TCRdb lists only in-frame clones, some missing. That table supplies the V and J calls and clone size; D and trimming were determined from the DNA. The table shows 80,000 to 95,000 clones, with approximately 75% occurring only once. The gene calls are TRBV9 and TRBJ2-1, with a possible D match to TRBD2 (7 bases). This clonotype originated in a woman aged 45-59 years with acute or convalescent COVID-19. The specimen was peripheral blood. CDR3 nucleotide sequence: TGTGCCAGCAGCGTAGCGGGGGGCCCTCGAGAGCAGTTCTTC. Protein product: CASSVAGGPREQFF.